This is a list of T cell receptor beta chains from one sample in a study of blood T cell repertoires in COVID-19. Measured with immunoSEQ multiplex PCR; TCRdb has only the in-frame clones, and not every one. The sample holds about 50,000 clones, 83% seen once. Sequencing used peripheral blood. The origin of the receptors is a man aged 40-55 years with acute or convalescent COVID-19. The CDR3 runs from the conserved cysteine through the conserved F or W. Clone size is stated in some rows and not others, as once, few, many or a class when expanded.

J	V	size	CDR3
TRBJ1-3	TRBV9	once	CASSFPGSSSGNTIYF
TRBJ1-6	TRBV18	.	CASSLDGGNSPLHF
TRBJ2-1	TRBV19	.	CASSPTGYNNEQFF
TRBJ1-1	TRBV20-1	.	CSAYKAFF
TRBJ1-1	TRBV5-1	.	CASSSGLQRIEAFF
TRBJ2-2	TRBV5-1	.	CASSLDGNTGELFF
TRBJ1-2	TRBV6-2/TRBV6-3	.	CASSYSGAQGMNYGYTF
TRBJ2-2	TRBV7-9	.	CASLDPGLAGTGELFF
TRBJ1-2	TRBV5-1	.	CASTPGQLLNYGYTF
TRBJ1-2	TRBV28	.	CASSFRGRGYGYTF
TRBJ2-5	TRBV9	.	CASSSSQGSGTQYF
TRBJ2-1	TRBV5-1	once	CASSLVLLSSYNEQFF
TRBJ1-4	TRBV5-1	few	CASSHYPLGQATNEKLFF
TRBJ1-5	TRBV19	.	CASSRPGQDNQPQHF
TRBJ1-3	TRBV2	few	CASSEEPGNTIYF
TRBJ1-3	TRBV9	few	CASSVARVVGPGNTIYF
TRBJ2-7	TRBV6-1	.	CASSDNGISYEQYF
TRBJ2-3	TRBV7-9	once	CASSLPGEDTQYF
TRBJ1-2	TRBV5-6	.	CASSLVGAEYGYTF
TRBJ2-6	TRBV19	.	CASSQGAAGANVLTF
TRBJ2-5	TRBV5-1	.	CASSLLGVGAEETQYF
TRBJ1-1	TRBV5-1	once	CAIDRDRAPEAFF
TRBJ1-5	TRBV2	.	CASSEARELQPQHF
TRBJ1-2	TRBV6-1	.	CASSEAFGQINYGYTF
TRBJ1-2	TRBV30	once	CAWIGTGITFSYGYTF
TRBJ2-2	TRBV14	.	CASSATSTVSGELFF
TRBJ2-2	TRBV5-1	.	CASSLGPTGTGELFF
TRBJ2-1	TRBV6-6	.	CASSSGPRAGNNEQFF
TRBJ2-1	TRBV7-6	.	CASSRASGRAYNEQFF
TRBJ1-2	TRBV27	.	CASSLYRGRGYTF
TRBJ2-3	TRBV7-2	.	CASSLGGSDTQYF
TRBJ2-7	TRBV2	.	CASSERPSGRAGGEQYF
TRBJ2-7	TRBV5-1	.	CASSISGSSYEQYF
TRBJ2-7	TRBV14	few	CASSLRENYEQYF
TRBJ2-1	TRBV27	.	CASSPRLAVVPYNEQFF
TRBJ1-4	TRBV9	.	CASSGRTGNGEKLFF
TRBJ1-4	TRBV19	.	CASSTRRAGGLANEKLFF
TRBJ1-1	TRBV28	once	CASSLLGNTEAFF
TRBJ1-6	TRBV30	.	CAWRRDSSPLHF
TRBJ2-1	TRBV5-1	.	CASSLTTAGEQFF
TRBJ1-6	TRBV27	once	CASSLSGRRSNSPLHF
TRBJ1-5	TRBV6-5	.	CASIGDRGINQPQHF
TRBJ1-1	TRBV5-1	.	CASSLNKNTEAFF
TRBJ2-3	TRBV9	.	CASSVAGQTTDTQYF
TRBJ2-5	TRBV3-1/TRBV3-2	.	CASTNGGSRGRETQYF